This paragraph covers one T cell receptor beta chain sequence. The CDR3 totals 15 residues. Trimming cost V 5 bases and J 2 bases, with 13 bases left between them. The germline CDR1 and CDR2 sequences are LNHDA and SQIVND (reference sequence). This record comes from a study of blood T cell repertoires in COVID-19. Across the study: There were acute and convalescent COVID-19 samples, and they came from the United States, Italy and Spain.

Assay: immunoSEQ multiplex PCR; the TCRdb copy retains only in-frame clones and omits some. The sample includes roughly 200,000 clones, approximately 85% of them seen just once. The specimen was peripheral blood. This TCR came from a woman aged 55-70 years with acute or convalescent COVID-19. The chain uses TRBV19 and TRBJ1-5; no clear D. CDR3 amino acids: CASSLWEGGNQPQHF. The CDR3 DNA reads TGTGCCAGTAGTTTATGGGAGGGAGGCAATCAGCCCCAGCATTTT.